This is a list of T cell receptor beta chains from one sample in a study of T cell responses to AZD1222 COVID-19 vaccine. Sequenced by immunoSEQ multiplex PCR; TCRdb stores in-frame clones only, minus some. Here the sample spans 70,000 to 95,000 clones, approximately 89% being singletons. Sequencing used peripheral blood, obtained 28 days after the second AZD1222 dose. These TCRs come from an adult who received the AZD1222 COVID-19 vaccine. CDR3s include the opening cysteine and the closing phenylalanine or tryptophan. Each record gives: CDR3 DNA, CDR3 protein, D gene, V gene, clone size, J gene. D genes are given only for firm matches. Clone size is stated in some rows and not others, as once, few, many or a class when expanded.

CDR3nt: TGTGCCCTGGGTAATCAGCCCCAGCATTTT; CDR3aa: CALGNQPQHF; d_gene: -; v_gene: TRBV7-9; abundance: -; j_gene: TRBJ1-5
CDR3nt: TGTGCCAGCAGTGACTCGAGGCAGGGGGCAGATACGCAGTATTTT; CDR3aa: CASSDSRQGADTQYF; d_gene: TRBD1; v_gene: TRBV6-4; abundance: few; j_gene: TRBJ2-3
CDR3nt: TGTGCCAGCAGCCAAGCTAGCGGGAGGGCCGGCAATGAGCAGTTCTTC; CDR3aa: CASSQASGRAGNEQFF; d_gene: TRBD2; v_gene: TRBV3-1/TRBV3-2; abundance: -; j_gene: TRBJ2-1
CDR3nt: TGTGCCTGGAGTAGACAGGTCACCGGGGAGCTGTTTTTT; CDR3aa: CAWSRQVTGELFF; d_gene: -; v_gene: TRBV30; abundance: -; j_gene: TRBJ2-2
CDR3nt: TGTGCCACCAGTGACCCGAGGACGGAAGAAGCTTTCTTT; CDR3aa: CATSDPRTEEAFF; d_gene: -; v_gene: TRBV24-1; abundance: -; j_gene: TRBJ1-1
CDR3nt: TGTGCCAGCAGTGTAGGACAGACGAACTACGAGCAGTACTTC; CDR3aa: CASSVGQTNYEQYF; d_gene: -; v_gene: TRBV9; abundance: -; j_gene: TRBJ2-7
CDR3nt: TGTGCCAGTCGTTGGGACAGGGTTTCCGGGGAGCTGTTTTTT; CDR3aa: CASRWDRVSGELFF; d_gene: TRBD1; v_gene: TRBV19; abundance: -; j_gene: TRBJ2-2
CDR3nt: TGTGCCAGCAGCTTAGGACTGGGACAAATTAGCTCTGGAAACACCATATATTTT; CDR3aa: CASSLGLGQISSGNTIYF; d_gene: -; v_gene: TRBV7-8; abundance: -; j_gene: TRBJ1-3
CDR3nt: TGCAGCGTTGCAGGGGGCGGCAATCAGCCCCAGCATTTT; CDR3aa: CSVAGGGNQPQHF; d_gene: TRBD1; v_gene: TRBV29-1; abundance: -; j_gene: TRBJ1-5
CDR3nt: TGCGCCAGCAGCCAAGGTCGTACCGACAGGCCCTTCTATGGCTACACCTTC; CDR3aa: CASSQGRTDRPFYGYTF; d_gene: -; v_gene: TRBV4-1; abundance: few; j_gene: TRBJ1-2
CDR3nt: TGTGCCAGCAGCCTATTGTCCGTGGACAGGGCCATAAGCTACGAGCAGTACTTC; CDR3aa: CASSLLSVDRAISYEQYF; d_gene: TRBD1; v_gene: TRBV5-4; abundance: -; j_gene: TRBJ2-7
CDR3nt: TGTGCCTGGACAGCTTTCCCCCTGAACACTGAAGCTTTCTTT; CDR3aa: CAWTAFPLNTEAFF; d_gene: -; v_gene: TRBV30; abundance: -; j_gene: TRBJ1-1
CDR3nt: TGTGCCACCAGCAGAGGCAATCCTGCAACTAATGAAAAACTGTTTTTT; CDR3aa: CATSRGNPATNEKLFF; d_gene: -; v_gene: TRBV15; abundance: few; j_gene: TRBJ1-4
CDR3nt: TGTGCCAGCAGCCAAGGCGGTAGAGATACGCAGTATTTT; CDR3aa: CASSQGGRDTQYF; d_gene: -; v_gene: TRBV3-1/TRBV3-2; abundance: -; j_gene: TRBJ2-3
CDR3nt: TGTGCCAGCAGTTTATTTGAGGGGAACGAGCAGTACTTC; CDR3aa: CASSLFEGNEQYF; d_gene: -; v_gene: TRBV12-3/TRBV12-4; abundance: -; j_gene: TRBJ2-7
CDR3nt: TGTGCCAGCAGCTTGGCCGGGACTAGCGGGATTCATGAGCAGTTCTTC; CDR3aa: CASSLAGTSGIHEQFF; d_gene: TRBD2; v_gene: TRBV5-4; abundance: -; j_gene: TRBJ2-1
CDR3nt: TGTGCCAGCAGCAAAAGAGGGGGGGAGAACACTGAAGCTTTCTTT; CDR3aa: CASSKRGGENTEAFF; d_gene: -; v_gene: TRBV21-1; abundance: once; j_gene: TRBJ1-1
CDR3nt: TGTGCCACCGCCCCCAGCGGGAGGGCCCCCGGGGAGCTGTTTTTT; CDR3aa: CATAPSGRAPGELFF; d_gene: TRBD2; v_gene: TRBV15; abundance: -; j_gene: TRBJ2-2
CDR3nt: TGTGCCAGCAGTTTTTGGGCGGTTGGAAACACCATATATTTT; CDR3aa: CASSFWAVGNTIYF; d_gene: -; v_gene: TRBV28; abundance: few; j_gene: TRBJ1-3
CDR3nt: TGTGCCAGCAGTTACGGGACTGTAGGGGAAAAACTGTTTTTT; CDR3aa: CASSYGTVGEKLFF; d_gene: -; v_gene: TRBV28; abundance: -; j_gene: TRBJ1-4
CDR3nt: TGTGCCAGCAGTCGGACAGGACAAGAGACCCAGTACTTC; CDR3aa: CASSRTGQETQYF; d_gene: TRBD1; v_gene: TRBV28; abundance: -; j_gene: TRBJ2-5
CDR3nt: TGTGCCAGCAGATCCGACAGAAACTATGGCTACACCTTC; CDR3aa: CASRSDRNYGYTF; d_gene: -; v_gene: TRBV21-1; abundance: -; j_gene: TRBJ1-2
CDR3nt: TGTGCCACCAGCAGAGATGAGGGCCATGAGCAGTTCTTC; CDR3aa: CATSRDEGHEQFF; d_gene: -; v_gene: TRBV15; abundance: -; j_gene: TRBJ2-1
CDR3nt: TGTGCCACCAGTGACCCCGGGACAGGGGGATCAGATACGCAGTATTTT; CDR3aa: CATSDPGTGGSDTQYF; d_gene: TRBD1; v_gene: TRBV24-1; abundance: -; j_gene: TRBJ2-3
CDR3nt: TGTGCCAGCAGTGATGGACTAGCGGGACTAGTAAAGCAGTACTTC; CDR3aa: CASSDGLAGLVKQYF; d_gene: TRBD2; v_gene: TRBV6-1; abundance: -; j_gene: TRBJ2-7
CDR3nt: TGCAGCGCCCGATCTCGGCCCTACGAGCAGTACTTC; CDR3aa: CSARSRPYEQYF; d_gene: -; v_gene: TRBV29-1; abundance: -; j_gene: TRBJ2-7
CDR3nt: TGTGCCAGCAGTAACACAAGAACCGGGGAGCTGTTTTTT; CDR3aa: CASSNTRTGELFF; d_gene: -; v_gene: TRBV6-5; abundance: once; j_gene: TRBJ2-2
CDR3nt: TGTGCCAGTACCTCATCTCCAGGACAGATTAGCAATCAGCCCCAGCATTTT; CDR3aa: CASTSSPGQISNQPQHF; d_gene: -; v_gene: TRBV19; abundance: -; j_gene: TRBJ1-5
CDR3nt: TGTGCCAGCAGTTGGCAGGGCCCTTACAATGAGCAGTTCTTC; CDR3aa: CASSWQGPYNEQFF; d_gene: -; v_gene: TRBV6-5; abundance: -; j_gene: TRBJ2-1
CDR3nt: TGTGCCAGCAGTTTCCGGGCAGGGAGTAACCTGAACACTGAAGCTTTCTTT; CDR3aa: CASSFRAGSNLNTEAFF; d_gene: -; v_gene: TRBV6-2/TRBV6-3; abundance: -; j_gene: TRBJ1-1
CDR3nt: TGTGCCAGCAGCTCTAGCGGGAAGGTGGCCGGCTCCTACAATGAGCAGTTCTTC; CDR3aa: CASSSSGKVAGSYNEQFF; d_gene: TRBD2; v_gene: TRBV7-9; abundance: -; j_gene: TRBJ2-1
CDR3nt: TGTGCCTGGAACGGTGGTAGCGGGAGCTACAATGAGCAGTTCTTC; CDR3aa: CAWNGGSGSYNEQFF; d_gene: TRBD2; v_gene: TRBV30; abundance: -; j_gene: TRBJ2-1
CDR3nt: TGTGCCAGCACCCCGGACGTCCTTCAGCCCCAGCATTTT; CDR3aa: CASTPDVLQPQHF; d_gene: -; v_gene: TRBV6-5; abundance: -; j_gene: TRBJ1-5
CDR3nt: TGTGCCAGCAGCGTAGCGGGGGGCCTTGGGGAGACCCAGTACTTC; CDR3aa: CASSVAGGLGETQYF; d_gene: -; v_gene: TRBV9; abundance: -; j_gene: TRBJ2-5
CDR3nt: TGTGCCAGCAGCAAAAGCCGACAGGGTTATGAGCAGTTCTTC; CDR3aa: CASSKSRQGYEQFF; d_gene: TRBD1; v_gene: TRBV11-2; abundance: -; j_gene: TRBJ2-1
CDR3nt: TGTGCCAGCACGACCTCCGGGACAGCCAAATCCTATGGCTACACCTTC; CDR3aa: CASTTSGTAKSYGYTF; d_gene: TRBD1; v_gene: TRBV19; abundance: few; j_gene: TRBJ1-2
CDR3nt: TGTGCCAGCAGCTCCGTCGACCTCCCCGGACTCGGCTACACCTTC; CDR3aa: CASSSVDLPGLGYTF; d_gene: -; v_gene: TRBV6-5; abundance: -; j_gene: TRBJ1-2
CDR3nt: TGCGCCAGCAGCCTGAGTTCGGGTTTTGGAAACACCATATATTTT; CDR3aa: CASSLSSGFGNTIYF; d_gene: -; v_gene: TRBV5-1; abundance: -; j_gene: TRBJ1-3
CDR3nt: TGTGCCAGCAGCTTAGTGGCACTCTACGAGCAGTACTTC; CDR3aa: CASSLVALYEQYF; d_gene: -; v_gene: TRBV11-2; abundance: -; j_gene: TRBJ2-7
CDR3nt: TGTGCCAGCAGTTCCCGACAGGGGGATGGCTACACCTTC; CDR3aa: CASSSRQGDGYTF; d_gene: TRBD1; v_gene: TRBV6-6; abundance: -; j_gene: TRBJ1-2
CDR3nt: TGCGCCAGCAGCTTCGGGGTCCGGGGGCTGCTCGGGGAGCTGTTTTTT; CDR3aa: CASSFGVRGLLGELFF; d_gene: -; v_gene: TRBV5-1; abundance: -; j_gene: TRBJ2-2
CDR3nt: TGCAGTGCCCCCGACGTTAACGAGCAGTACTTC; CDR3aa: CSAPDVNEQYF; d_gene: -; v_gene: TRBV20-1; abundance: -; j_gene: TRBJ2-7
CDR3nt: TGTGCCAGCAGCTTCAGGGACACGAACACTGAAGCTTTCTTT; CDR3aa: CASSFRDTNTEAFF; d_gene: -; v_gene: TRBV5-4; abundance: -; j_gene: TRBJ1-1
CDR3nt: TGTGCCATCAGACAACTAGCGGGAGTCGGAGATACGCAGTATTTT; CDR3aa: CAIRQLAGVGDTQYF; d_gene: TRBD2; v_gene: TRBV10-3; abundance: -; j_gene: TRBJ2-3
CDR3nt: TGTGCCAGCGCACGACAGGGAGCGGACTATGGCTACACCTTC; CDR3aa: CASARQGADYGYTF; d_gene: TRBD1; v_gene: TRBV5-4; abundance: -; j_gene: TRBJ1-2
CDR3nt: TGTGCCAGTAGTATCTTCGGCGGGAGGGAGGCCGGGGAGCTGTTTTTT; CDR3aa: CASSIFGGREAGELFF; d_gene: TRBD2; v_gene: TRBV19; abundance: -; j_gene: TRBJ2-2
CDR3nt: TGTGCCAGCACAGAGGGGAGGAACACTGAAGCTTTCTTT; CDR3aa: CASTEGRNTEAFF; d_gene: -; v_gene: TRBV7-9; abundance: once; j_gene: TRBJ1-1
CDR3nt: TGTGCCAGCAGTTACGGTGGGGGTCAGTATAGCAATCAGCCCCAGCATTTT; CDR3aa: CASSYGGGQYSNQPQHF; d_gene: -; v_gene: TRBV6-8; abundance: -; j_gene: TRBJ1-5